The 17 T cell receptor beta chains below come from one sample, sequenced in a study of shared clonotypes between healthy human individuals (TCRdb year 2020). Library preparation used the immunoSEQ multiplex PCR assay. The table was pulled from immuneACCESS by TCRdb, which kept in-frame rearrangements only. Such tables lose some clones; where checked, under half of the loss comes from unresolved V genes, and the rest has no known cause. For this sample the table gives 1.5 million to 2.5 million clones, of which just under 95% were detected only once. The ten largest clones add up to 1.2% of the sample. CD8 naive samples were CD45RO-negative cells positively selected for CCR7, giving a CD45RA+CCR7+ population that excluded TemRA cells. Sequencing was carried out using naive CD8+ T cells sorted from blood. The cell subset or site label here, explained by the study, means: CD45RA+CCR7+. Source of these receptors: a man younger than 35 in good health.

This sequence joins TRBV7-9 and TRBJ1-2; D remains ambiguous. Germline CDR1 is SEHNR and CDR2 is FQNEAQ (reference sequence). The V gene lost 2 bases and the J gene lost 0 bases, with 13 bases spanning the gap. This CDR3 is built from 16 residues. The CDR3 is CASSLRTEFPNYGYTF. Written as DNA, the CDR3 is TGTGCCAGCAGCTTACGCACCGAATTTCCTAACTATGGCTACACCTTC. The whole variable domain, filled in from reference TRBV7-9 and TRBJ1-2, reads DTGVSQNPRHKITKRGQNVTFRCDPISEHNRLYWYRQTLGQGPEFLTYFQNEAQLEKSRLLSDRFSAERPKGSFSTLEIQRTEQGDSAMYLCASSLRTEFPNYGYTFGSGTRLTVV.

This rearrangement joins TRBV5-4 to TRBJ2-7; no clear D gene. The CDR3 covers 13 residues. V shed 3 bases and J shed 5 bases, with 12 bases lying between them. The germline CDR1 and CDR2 sequences are SGHNT and YYREEE (reference sequence). The CDR3 region has the DNA TGTGCCAGCAGCTGGGCTTCGGGCGACGAGCAGTACTTC. Residues: CASSWASGDEQYF.

This clone is a singleton in its sample. V is TRBV13 and J is TRBJ2-6; TRBD2 aligns across 10 bases. The CDR3 runs 17 residues. Germline CDR1 reads PRHDT; CDR2 reads FYEKMQ (reference sequence). With 5 bases clipped from V and 2 bases from J, the junction kept 6 bases outside the gene matches. CDR3 DNA sequence: TGTGCCAGCAGCCTTTTGAGCGGGGGGGCTGGGGCCAACGTCCTGACTTTC. Translated: CASSLLSGGAGANVLTF. Supplemented by reference TRBV13 and TRBJ2-6, the full variable domain reads AAGVIQSPRHLIKEKRETATLKCYPIPRHDTVYWYQQGPGQDPQFLISFYEKMQSDKGSIPDRFSAQQFSDYHSELNMSSLELGDSALYFCASSLLSGGAGANVLTFGAGSRLTVL.

Details on this clone: The sample carries other DNA sequences with the same CDR3. V and J are TRBV27 and TRBJ2-7, with 8 bases identical to TRBD1. Germline V lookup: CDR1 MNHEY, CDR2 SMNVEV (reference sequence). The CDR3 is 15 residues long. The junction had 3 bases not matched to a gene; V was cut back by 2 bases and J by 0 bases. The CDR3 reads CASSLGQGASYEQYF. Here the CDR3 DNA reads TGTGCCAGCAGTTTAGGGCAGGGGGCCTCCTACGAGCAGTACTTC.

The chain links TRBV14 to TRBJ2-7; 11 bases agree with TRBD2. Germline loops: CDR1 SGHDN, CDR2 FVKESK. The V gene end was trimmed by 2 bases and the J gene end by 2 bases; junction bases not matched to a gene: 8. The CDR3 spans 17 residues. CDR3 coding DNA: TGTGCCAGCAGCCAACGGTTTACGGGACTAGCGGCCTACGAGCAGTACTTC. It codes for CASSQRFTGLAAYEQYF.

The chain joins TRBV7-9 to TRBJ2-5, with D perhaps matching TRBD1 (5 bases). CDR1 is SEHNR and CDR2 is FQNEAQ in the germline V gene (reference sequence). V lost 4 bases and J lost 3, with 18 bases in between. The CDR3 length is 16 residues. CDR3 sequence reads: CASSSSVRDTKETQYF. CDR3 nucleotide sequence: TGTGCCAGCAGCTCCAGTGTCAGGGATACTAAAGAGACCCAGTACTTC.

The chain carries TRBV27 and TRBJ2-3, with 12 bases matching TRBD2. The CDR3 consists of 15 residues. CDR1 MNHEY and CDR2 SMNVEV come from the germline V gene (reference sequence). V gave up 6 bases and J gave up 6 bases; unmatched junction bases: 7. This chain's CDR3 is CASRKTSGRMDTQYF. The CDR3 DNA reads as TGTGCCAGCAGGAAGACTAGCGGGAGAATGGATACGCAGTATTTT.

This sequence joins TRBV30 and TRBJ2-1, with TRBD1 matching over 7 bases. There are 16 residues in the CDR3. The germline CDR1 and CDR2 sequences are GTSNPN and SVGIG (reference sequence). The V segment lost 5 bases and the J segment 0 bases; nucleotides outside the gene matches: 10. The DNA of the CDR3 is TGTGCCTGGCCCCCGGACAGGTCCCGCTCCTACAATGAGCAGTTCTTC. Amino acids: CAWPPDRSRSYNEQFF. The full variable domain, rest sourced from reference TRBV30 and TRBJ2-1, is SQTIHQWPATLVQPVGSPLSLECTVEGTSNPNLYWYRQAAGRGLQLLFYSVGIGQISSEVPQNLSASRPQDRQFILSSKKLLLSDSGFYLCAWPPDRSRSYNEQFFGPGTRLTVL.

This chain joins TRBV5-6 and TRBJ1-4; TRBD1 agrees at 10 bases. The CDR3 covers 17 residues. The germline V gene has CDR1 SGHDT and CDR2 YYEEEE. J was trimmed by 4 bases and V by 3 bases; bases with no gene match: 9. CDR3 coding DNA: TGTGCCAGCAGCTCGGAGTCCGGGACAGGGGTTAATGAAAAACTGTTTTTT. Translated: CASSSESGTGVNEKLFF.

The chain has TRBV6-5 and TRBJ2-2, with 12 bases matching TRBD2. The CDR3 runs to 15 residues. The trim removed 2 bases at V and 12 bases at J, leaving 7 bases unmatched. Looked up from germline, CDR1 is MNHEY and CDR2 is SVGAGI. CDR3 in amino acids: CASSYEALAGGKLFF. As DNA, the CDR3 is TGTGCCAGCAGTTACGAAGCTCTAGCGGGAGGGAAGCTGTTTTTT.

The chain links TRBV29-1 to TRBJ2-2; TRBD2 aligns across 9 bases. CDR1 and CDR2 from the germline V gene are SQVTM and ANQGSEA. This CDR3 region has 17 residues. After removal of 5 bases from V and 2 bases from J, the junction contained 12 bases not matched to a gene. CDR3 in amino acids: CSVIRPGGRGNTGELFF. The DNA of the CDR3 is TGCAGCGTTATCCGACCCGGCGGGAGGGGAAACACCGGGGAGCTGTTTTTT.

Regarding this clone: The sample has other DNA sequences that encode this CDR3 too. This rearrangement joins TRBV6-6 to TRBJ1-1; D remains unclear. The CDR3 runs to 10 residues. Trimming removed 3 bases from V and 8 bases from J, with 4 bases in between. CDR1 is MNHNY and CDR2 is SVGAGI in the germline V gene (reference sequence). CDR3 sequence (DNA): TGTGCCAGCAGTTATGGGGAAGCTTTCTTT. Encoded protein: CASSYGEAFF.

On this clone itself: A far bigger clonotype differs at one base, so this is likely a read error. The J gene is TRBJ2-5, the V gene TRBV28; no clear D gene. Trimming took 6 bases from V and 5 from J, leaving 4 bases between them. The CDR3 totals 10 residues. Germline CDR1 is MDHEN and CDR2 is SYDVKM. The CDR3 DNA reads TGTGCCAGCAGGGGGGAGACCCAGTACTTC. Translated: CASRGETQYF.

The chain recombines TRBV13 with TRBJ1-1; 9 bases match TRBD1. Germline V gives CDR1 PRHDT, CDR2 FYEKMQ (reference sequence). The junction had 5 bases not matched to a gene; V was cut back by 6 bases and J by 3 bases. The CDR3 length is 14 residues. CDR3 DNA sequence: TGTGCCAGCAGTTTCCGACAGGGGGACACTGAAGCTTTCTTT. Translated, it gives CASSFRQGDTEAFF.

V is TRBV4-1 and J is TRBJ2-3; D is unclear. The CDR3 has 15 amino acids. Trimming left V 1 base short and J 6 bases short, with 14 bases between. Germline V gives CDR1 MGHRA, CDR2 YSYEKL. CDR3 sequence: CASSQVLSGADTQYF. The CDR3, as DNA: TGCGCCAGCAGCCAAGTTCTATCCGGAGCGGATACGCAGTATTTT.

The chain combines TRBV28 with TRBJ1-4; no clear D gene. V dropped 3 bases and J dropped 7 bases, with 24 bases sitting between them. This CDR3 is built from 18 residues. CDR1 and CDR2 (germline): MDHEN, SYDVKM. The CDR3 sequence is CASSLFSFLVSPGEKLFF. DNA for the CDR3: TGTGCCAGCAGTTTGTTTAGTTTCCTCGTCAGCCCAGGTGAAAAACTGTTTTTT.

The gene calls are TRBV27 and TRBJ2-3, with 8 bases identical to TRBD2. The germline CDR1 and CDR2 sequences are MNHEY and SMNVEV (reference sequence). The CDR3 has 14 amino acids. The V segment lost 5 bases and the J segment 6 bases; nucleotides outside the gene matches: 7. CDR3 residues: CASSPGTRPDTQYF. As DNA, the CDR3 is TGTGCCAGCAGTCCCGGGACTAGACCGGATACGCAGTATTTT.